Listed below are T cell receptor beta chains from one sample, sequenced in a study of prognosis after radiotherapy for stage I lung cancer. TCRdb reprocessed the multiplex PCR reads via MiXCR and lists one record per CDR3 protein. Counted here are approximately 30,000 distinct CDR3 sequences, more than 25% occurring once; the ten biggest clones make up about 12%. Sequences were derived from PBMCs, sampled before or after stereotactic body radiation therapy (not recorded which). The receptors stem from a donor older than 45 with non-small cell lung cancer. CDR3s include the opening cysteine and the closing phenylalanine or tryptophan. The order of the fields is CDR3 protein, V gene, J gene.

CSVVSPRGEKLFF	TRBV29-1	TRBJ1-4
CATSHTSAVDTQYF	TRBV24-1	TRBJ2-3
CSVLLAGSYEQYF	TRBV20-1	TRBJ2-7
CASSLGTVAKNYEQYF	TRBV7-9	TRBJ2-7
CASSFGLAVYEQYF	TRBV11-2	TRBJ2-7
CASSVLSSSGEQFF	TRBV2	TRBJ2-1
CASSLEPFSGNTIYF	TRBV11-2	TRBJ1-3
CASSLEEGNSPLHF	TRBV5-1	TRBJ1-6
CASSRTGQGYEQYF	TRBV7-8	TRBJ2-7
CASSLKGADTQYF	TRBV12-3/TRBV12-4	TRBJ2-3
CACRGWVSLELFF	TRBV6-1	TRBJ2-2
CASQVAGRIYNEQFF	TRBV28	TRBJ2-1
CASSRLAQRQETQYF	TRBV19	TRBJ2-5
CASSLDSRYGYTF	TRBV5-1	TRBJ1-2
CASSDFIRAGDTQPQHF	TRBV6-2/TRBV6-3	TRBJ1-5
CATSRDGQGHQPQNF	TRBV15	TRBJ1-5
CASSPGLAGDYEQYF	TRBV12-3/TRBV12-4	TRBJ2-7
CASSQGLAGGNIQYF	TRBV28	TRBJ2-4
CASSYSRDYISSPLHF	TRBV6-5	TRBJ1-6
CASSTNRQGVQPQHF	TRBV19	TRBJ1-5
CASSLAIQGSTEAFF	TRBV7-6	TRBJ1-1
CASRPGTASNQPQHF	TRBV12-3/TRBV12-4	TRBJ1-5
CATSRASGRDTQYF	TRBV15	TRBJ2-3
CASSLGDPWDNEKLFF	TRBV9	TRBJ1-4
CASSCPHLDRQNLFF	TRBV6-5	TRBJ1-4
CAIREDRKAYEQYF	TRBV10-3	TRBJ2-7
CAISDRQSTDTQYF	TRBV10-3	TRBJ2-3
CSASPVGFQETQYF	TRBV20-1	TRBJ2-5
CASLLKVAAGTDTQYF	TRBV12-3/TRBV12-4	TRBJ2-3
CASSLWDRTRGSYEQYF	TRBV5-8	TRBJ2-7
CASSASGGQNEQFF	TRBV5-1	TRBJ2-1
CASSLGTGMFSNQPQHF	TRBV5-8	TRBJ1-5
CASTSGGRQDTQHF	TRBV28	-
CASSPRLAGSTDTQYF	TRBV7-9	TRBJ2-3
CSAQRGGQSLETQYF	TRBV29-1	TRBJ2-5
CASSLDRGRSGYTF	TRBV5-8	TRBJ1-2
CASSMYSRRSNEQFF	TRBV19	TRBJ2-1
CAWSVRWGQETQYF	TRBV30	TRBJ2-5
CDSVFSGTHDQPQHF	TRBV28	TRBJ1-5
CASSISGSLNNEQFF	TRBV5-1	TRBJ2-1
CASSFGTSGITYEQYF	TRBV5-6	TRBJ2-7
CASSQALFYNEQFF	TRBV4-1	TRBJ2-1
CASSLTSGRGADTQYF	TRBV11-3	TRBJ2-3
CASGKNYEQYF	TRBV25-1	TRBJ2-7
CASSQKGSSPYNEQFF	TRBV3-1	TRBJ2-1
CSARTSMNTDTQYF	TRBV20-1	TRBJ2-3
CASSSIGSVGAFTDTQYF	TRBV11-2	TRBJ2-3
CASSPTGRSNTEAFF	TRBV5-6	TRBJ1-1
CASSPDGDEGMNTEAFF	TRBV27	TRBJ1-1
CASSSSGGAIDTQYF	TRBV5-4	TRBJ2-3
CASRYRGSQDEQYF	TRBV7-2	TRBJ2-7
CASSLELGGGQVLGYTF	TRBV7-9	TRBJ1-2
CSARRQGIQPQHF	TRBV20-1	TRBJ1-5
CASRAGSSNNEQFF	TRBV2	TRBJ2-1
CASSSAGYQPQHF	TRBV19	TRBJ1-5